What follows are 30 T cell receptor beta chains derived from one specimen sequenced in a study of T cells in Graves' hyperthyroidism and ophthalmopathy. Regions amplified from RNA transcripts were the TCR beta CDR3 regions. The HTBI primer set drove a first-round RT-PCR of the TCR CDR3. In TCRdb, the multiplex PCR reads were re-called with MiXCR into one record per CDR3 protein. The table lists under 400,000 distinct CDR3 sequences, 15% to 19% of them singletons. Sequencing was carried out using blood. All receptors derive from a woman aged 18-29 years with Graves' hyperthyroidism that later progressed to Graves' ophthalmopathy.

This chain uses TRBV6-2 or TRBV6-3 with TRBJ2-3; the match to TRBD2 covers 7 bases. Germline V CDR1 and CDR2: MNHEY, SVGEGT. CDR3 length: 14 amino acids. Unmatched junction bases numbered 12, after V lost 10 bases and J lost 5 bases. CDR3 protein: CATPPLGGGDTQYF. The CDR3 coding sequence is TGTGCCACCCCCCCCCTGGGGGGGGGAGATACGCAGTATTTT.

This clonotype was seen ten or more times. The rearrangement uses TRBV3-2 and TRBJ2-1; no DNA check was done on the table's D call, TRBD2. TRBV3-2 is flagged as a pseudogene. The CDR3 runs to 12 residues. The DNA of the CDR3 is TGTGCCAGCAGCCAAGAGAGCGGGAAGGTGTTCTTC. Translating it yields CASSQESGKVFF.

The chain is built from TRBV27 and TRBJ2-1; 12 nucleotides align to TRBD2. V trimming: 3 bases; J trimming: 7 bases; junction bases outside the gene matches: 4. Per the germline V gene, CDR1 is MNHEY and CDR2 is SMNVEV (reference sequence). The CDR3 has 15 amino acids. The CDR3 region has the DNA TGTGCCAGCAGTTTGGAGACTAGCGGGAGTAATGAGCAGTTCTTC. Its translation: CASSLETSGSNEQFF.

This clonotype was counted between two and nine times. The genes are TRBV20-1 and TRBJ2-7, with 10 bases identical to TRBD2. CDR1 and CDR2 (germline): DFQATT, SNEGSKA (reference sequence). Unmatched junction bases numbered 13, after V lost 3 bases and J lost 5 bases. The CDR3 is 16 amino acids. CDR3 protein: CSARRTASGRGNEQYF. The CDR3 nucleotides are TGCAGTGCTAGGAGGACCGCTAGCGGGAGAGGGAACGAGCAGTACTTC.

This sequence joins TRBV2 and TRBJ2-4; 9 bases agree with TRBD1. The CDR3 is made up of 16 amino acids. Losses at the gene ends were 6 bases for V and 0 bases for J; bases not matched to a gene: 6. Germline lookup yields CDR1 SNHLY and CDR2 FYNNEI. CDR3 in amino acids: CASRPGTGLAKNIQYF. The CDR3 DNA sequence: TGTGCCAGCAGACCCGGGACAGGGTTAGCCAAAAACATTCAGTACTTC. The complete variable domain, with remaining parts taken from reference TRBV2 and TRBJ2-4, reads EPEVTQTPSHQVTQMGQEVILRCVPISNHLYFYWYRQILGQKVEFLVSFYNNEISEKSEIFDDQFSVERPDGSNFTLKIRSTKLEDSAMYFCASRPGTGLAKNIQYFGAGTRLSVL.

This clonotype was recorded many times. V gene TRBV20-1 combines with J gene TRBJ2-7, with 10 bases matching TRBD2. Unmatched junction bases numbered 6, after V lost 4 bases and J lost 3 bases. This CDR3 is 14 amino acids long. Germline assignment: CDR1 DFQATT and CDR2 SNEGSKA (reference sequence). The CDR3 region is CSATGTSVIYEQYF. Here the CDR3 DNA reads TGCAGTGCTACCGGGACTAGCGTCATCTACGAGCAGTACTTC.

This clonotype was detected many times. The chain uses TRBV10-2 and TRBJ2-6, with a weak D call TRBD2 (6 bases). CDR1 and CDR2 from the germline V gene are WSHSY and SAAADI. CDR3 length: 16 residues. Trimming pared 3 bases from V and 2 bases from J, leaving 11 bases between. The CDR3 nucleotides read TGCGCCAGCAGTGACAACGGAGGGCCTGGGGCCAACGTCCTGACTTTC. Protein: CASSDNGGPGANVLTF.

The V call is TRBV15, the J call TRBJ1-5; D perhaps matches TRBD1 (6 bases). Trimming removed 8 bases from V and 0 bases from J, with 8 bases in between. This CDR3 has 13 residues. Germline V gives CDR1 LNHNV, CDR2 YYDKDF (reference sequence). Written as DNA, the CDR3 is TGTGCCACCGGACAGTATAGCAATCAGCCCCAGCATTTT. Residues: CATGQYSNQPQHF.

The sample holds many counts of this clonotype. The CDR3 region is CATSDSTSPLHNEQFF. CDR3 DNA sequence: TGTGCCACCAGTGATTCGACATCCCCACTACACAATGAGCAGTTCTTC. V is TRBV24-1 and J is TRBJ2-1; D gene unclear. The CDR3 has 16 amino acids. V lost 2 bases, J lost 5 bases, and 15 bases lay in between. Germline CDR1 reads KGHDR; CDR2 reads SFDVKD.

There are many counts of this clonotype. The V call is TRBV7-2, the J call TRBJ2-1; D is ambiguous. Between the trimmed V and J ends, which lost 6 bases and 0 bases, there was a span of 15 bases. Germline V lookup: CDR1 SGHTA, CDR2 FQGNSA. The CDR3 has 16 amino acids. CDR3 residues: CASSRSGASSYNEQFF. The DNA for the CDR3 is TGTGCCAGCAGTCGCTCAGGCGCCAGCTCCTACAATGAGCAGTTCTTC.

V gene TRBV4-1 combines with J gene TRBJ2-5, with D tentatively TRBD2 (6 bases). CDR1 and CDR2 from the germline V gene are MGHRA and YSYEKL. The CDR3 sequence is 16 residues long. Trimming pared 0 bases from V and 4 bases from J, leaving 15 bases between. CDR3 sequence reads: CASSQDKRGGAETQYF. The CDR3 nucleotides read TGCGCCAGCAGCCAAGATAAGCGAGGAGGGGCAGAGACCCAGTACTTC.

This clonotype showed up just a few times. The CDR3: CASAYSDSYEQYF. The CDR3 DNA reads TGTGCCAGTGCCTACAGTGACTCCTACGAGCAGTACTTC. This sequence joins TRBV19 and TRBJ2-7; D unclear. CDR1 LNHDA and CDR2 SQIVND come from the germline V gene (reference sequence). V lost 8 bases and J 0 bases, leaving 11 bases between the germline ends. The CDR3 spans 13 residues.

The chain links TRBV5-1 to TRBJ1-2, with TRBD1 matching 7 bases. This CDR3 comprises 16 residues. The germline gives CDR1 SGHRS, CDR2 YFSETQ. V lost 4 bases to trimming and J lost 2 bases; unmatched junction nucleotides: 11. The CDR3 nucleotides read TGCGCCAGCAGCCCCACGGCCGGGACAGTGAACTATGGCTACACCTTC. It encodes CASSPTAGTVNYGYTF.

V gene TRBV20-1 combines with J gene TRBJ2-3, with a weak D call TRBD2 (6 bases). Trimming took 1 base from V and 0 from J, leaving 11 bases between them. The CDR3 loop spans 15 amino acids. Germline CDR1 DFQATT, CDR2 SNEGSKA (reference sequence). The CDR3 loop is CSARGAGTSTDTQYF. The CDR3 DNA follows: TGCAGTGCTAGAGGTGCGGGAACTAGCACAGATACGCAGTATTTT.

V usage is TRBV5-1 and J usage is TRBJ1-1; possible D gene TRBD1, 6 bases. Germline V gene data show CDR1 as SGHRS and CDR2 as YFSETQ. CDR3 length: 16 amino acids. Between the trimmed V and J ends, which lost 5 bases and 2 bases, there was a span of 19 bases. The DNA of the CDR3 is TGCGCCAGCAGATTCGGGACAAGTACTCTAAACACTGAAGCTTTCTTT. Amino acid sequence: CASRFGTSTLNTEAFF.

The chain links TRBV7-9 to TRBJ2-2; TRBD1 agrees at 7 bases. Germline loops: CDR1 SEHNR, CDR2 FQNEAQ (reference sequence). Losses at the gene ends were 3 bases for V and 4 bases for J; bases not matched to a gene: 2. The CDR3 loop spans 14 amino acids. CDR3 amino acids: CASSLTGITGELFF. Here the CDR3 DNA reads TGTGCCAGCAGCTTGACAGGGATCACCGGGGAGCTGTTTTTT.

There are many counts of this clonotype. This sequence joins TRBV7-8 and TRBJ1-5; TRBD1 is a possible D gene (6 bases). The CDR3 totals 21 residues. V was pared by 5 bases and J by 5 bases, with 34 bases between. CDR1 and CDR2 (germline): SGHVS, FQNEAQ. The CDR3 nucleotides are TGTGCCAGCAGCCCTATCGCTGCGGCGGCAGGGGCTGAGAATTTGCATCAGCCCCAGCATTTT. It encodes CASSPIAAAAGAENLHQPQHF.

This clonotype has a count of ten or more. CDR3 in DNA: TGTGCCAGCAGCTTCGAGGGGGCGAGGACTGAAGCTTTCTTT. Translated: CASSFEGARTEAFF. This rearrangement joins TRBV7-8 to TRBJ1-1; 7 bases are a match to TRBD1. The V and J ends lost 3 bases and 5 bases, in that order; junction bases with no gene match: 6. The CDR3 is 14 amino acids. CDR1 and CDR2 (germline): SGHVS, FQNEAQ.

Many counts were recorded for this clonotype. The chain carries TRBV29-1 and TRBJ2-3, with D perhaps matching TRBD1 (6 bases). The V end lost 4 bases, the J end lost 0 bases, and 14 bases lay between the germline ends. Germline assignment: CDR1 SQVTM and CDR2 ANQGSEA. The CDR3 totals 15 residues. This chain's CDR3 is CSVGSGTISTDTQYF. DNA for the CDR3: TGCAGCGTTGGGTCTGGGACAATCAGCACAGATACGCAGTATTTT.

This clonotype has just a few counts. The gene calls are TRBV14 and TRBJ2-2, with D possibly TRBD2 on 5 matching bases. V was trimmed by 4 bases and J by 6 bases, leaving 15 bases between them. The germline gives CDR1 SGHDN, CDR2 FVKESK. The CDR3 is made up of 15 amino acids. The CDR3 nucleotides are TGTGCCAGCAGCCCCCTGGGGAGTAACTCCGGGGAGCTGTTTTTT. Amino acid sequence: CASSPLGSNSGELFF.

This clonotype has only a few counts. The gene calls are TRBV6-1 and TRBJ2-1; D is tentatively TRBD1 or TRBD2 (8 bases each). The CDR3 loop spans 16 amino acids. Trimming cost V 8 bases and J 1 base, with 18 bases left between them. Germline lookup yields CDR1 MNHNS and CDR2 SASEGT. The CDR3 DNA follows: TGTGCCAGCTACAGGGGGGCTAGCGGGTCCTACAATGAGCAGTTCTTC. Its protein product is CASYRGASGSYNEQFF.

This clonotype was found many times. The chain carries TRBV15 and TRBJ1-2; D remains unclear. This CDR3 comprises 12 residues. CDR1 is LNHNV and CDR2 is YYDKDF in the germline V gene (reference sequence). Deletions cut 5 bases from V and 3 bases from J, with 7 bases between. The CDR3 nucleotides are TGTGCCACCAGCGCAGACCACTATGGCTACACCTTC. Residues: CATSADHYGYTF.

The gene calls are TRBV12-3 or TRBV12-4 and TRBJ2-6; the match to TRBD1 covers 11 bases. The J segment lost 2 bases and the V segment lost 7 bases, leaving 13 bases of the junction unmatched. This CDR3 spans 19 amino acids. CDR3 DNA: TGTGCCAGCACCCCTATCCTCGGGACAGGGGGACCTGGGGCCAACGTCCTGACTTTC. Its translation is CASTPILGTGGPGANVLTF.

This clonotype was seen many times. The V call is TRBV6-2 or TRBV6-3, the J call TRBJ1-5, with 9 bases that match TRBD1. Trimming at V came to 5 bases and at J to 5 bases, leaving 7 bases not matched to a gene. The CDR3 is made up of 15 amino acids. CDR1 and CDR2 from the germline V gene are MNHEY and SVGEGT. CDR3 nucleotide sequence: TGTGCCAGCAGTCCGACAGGGGGGACGTATCAGCCCCAGCATTTT. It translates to CASSPTGGTYQPQHF.

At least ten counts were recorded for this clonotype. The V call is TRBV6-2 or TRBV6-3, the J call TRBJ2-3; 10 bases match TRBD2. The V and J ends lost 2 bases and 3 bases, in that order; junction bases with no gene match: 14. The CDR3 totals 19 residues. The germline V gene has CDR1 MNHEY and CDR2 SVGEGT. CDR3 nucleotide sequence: TGTGCCAGCAGTTACCGAGCGGGAGGGCCGAGTCTTTCTACAGATACGCAGTATTTT. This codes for CASSYRAGGPSLSTDTQYF.

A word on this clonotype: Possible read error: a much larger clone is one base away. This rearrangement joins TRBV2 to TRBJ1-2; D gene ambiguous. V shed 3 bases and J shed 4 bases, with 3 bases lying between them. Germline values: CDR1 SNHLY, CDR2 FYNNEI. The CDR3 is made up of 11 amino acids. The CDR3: CASSESYGYTF. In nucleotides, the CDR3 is TGTGCCAGCAGTGAGAGCTATGGCTACACCTTC.

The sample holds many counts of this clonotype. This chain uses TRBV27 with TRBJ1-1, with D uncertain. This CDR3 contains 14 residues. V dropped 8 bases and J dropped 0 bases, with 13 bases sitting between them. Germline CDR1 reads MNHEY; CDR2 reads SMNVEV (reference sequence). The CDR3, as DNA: TGTGCCAGCCAAGTGCGACGGATGAACACTGAAGCTTTCTTT. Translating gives CASQVRRMNTEAFF.

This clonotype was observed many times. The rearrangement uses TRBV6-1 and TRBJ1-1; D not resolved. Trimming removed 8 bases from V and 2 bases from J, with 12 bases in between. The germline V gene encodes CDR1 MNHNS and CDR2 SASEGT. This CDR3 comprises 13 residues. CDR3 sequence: CASGRAQNTEAFF. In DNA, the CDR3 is TGTGCCAGCGGCCGGGCACAAAACACTGAAGCTTTCTTT.

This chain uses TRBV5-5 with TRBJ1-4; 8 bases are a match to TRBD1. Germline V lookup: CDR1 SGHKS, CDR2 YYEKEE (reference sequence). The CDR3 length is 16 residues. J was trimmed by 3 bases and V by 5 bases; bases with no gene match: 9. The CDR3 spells CASRAGQGRANEKLFF. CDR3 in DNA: TGTGCCAGCAGGGCTGGACAGGGACGGGCTAATGAAAAACTGTTTTTT.

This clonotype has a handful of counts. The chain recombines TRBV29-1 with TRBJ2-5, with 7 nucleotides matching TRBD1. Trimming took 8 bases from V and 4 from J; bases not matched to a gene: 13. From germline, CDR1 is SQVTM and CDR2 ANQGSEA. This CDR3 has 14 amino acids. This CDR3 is CSLQGGARGETQYF. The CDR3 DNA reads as TGCAGCCTACAAGGGGGCGCCAGGGGAGAGACCCAGTACTTC.